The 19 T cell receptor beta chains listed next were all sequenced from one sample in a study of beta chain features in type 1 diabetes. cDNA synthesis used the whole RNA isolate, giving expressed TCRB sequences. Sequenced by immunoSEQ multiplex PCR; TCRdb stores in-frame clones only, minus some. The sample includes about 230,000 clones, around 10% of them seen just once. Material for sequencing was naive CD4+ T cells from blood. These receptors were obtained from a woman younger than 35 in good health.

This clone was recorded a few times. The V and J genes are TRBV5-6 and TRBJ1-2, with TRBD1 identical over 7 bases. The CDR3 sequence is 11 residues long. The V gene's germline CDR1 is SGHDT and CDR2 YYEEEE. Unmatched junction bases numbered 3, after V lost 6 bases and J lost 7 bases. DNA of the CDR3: TGTGCCAGCACCAGACAGGGTGGCTACACCTTC. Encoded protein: CASTRQGGYTF.

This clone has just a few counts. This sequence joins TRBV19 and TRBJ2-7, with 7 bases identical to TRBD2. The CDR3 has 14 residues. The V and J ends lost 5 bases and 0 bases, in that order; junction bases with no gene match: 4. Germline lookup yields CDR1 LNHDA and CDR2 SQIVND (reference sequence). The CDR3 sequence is CASSSAGSSYEQYF. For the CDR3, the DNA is TGTGCCAGTAGTTCAGCGGGGAGCTCCTACGAGCAGTACTTC.

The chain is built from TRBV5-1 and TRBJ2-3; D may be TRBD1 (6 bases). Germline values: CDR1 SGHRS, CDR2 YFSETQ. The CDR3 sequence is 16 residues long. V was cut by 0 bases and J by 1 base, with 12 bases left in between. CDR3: CASSLVSGVGTDTQYF. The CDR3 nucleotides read TGCGCCAGCAGCTTGGTGTCAGGGGTAGGCACAGATACGCAGTATTTT.

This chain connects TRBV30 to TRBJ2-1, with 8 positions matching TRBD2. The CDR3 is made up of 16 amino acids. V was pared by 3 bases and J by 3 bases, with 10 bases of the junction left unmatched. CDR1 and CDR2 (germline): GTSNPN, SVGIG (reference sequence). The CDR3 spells CAWRVGGTSLYNEQFF. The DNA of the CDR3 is TGTGCCTGGAGAGTGGGGGGGACTAGTCTCTACAATGAGCAGTTCTTC. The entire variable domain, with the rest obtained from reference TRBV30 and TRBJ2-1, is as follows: SQTIHQWPATLVQPVGSPLSLECTVEGTSNPNLYWYRQAAGRGLQLLFYSVGIGQISSEVPQNLSASRPQDRQFILSSKKLLLSDSGFYLCAWRVGGTSLYNEQFFGPGTRLTVL.

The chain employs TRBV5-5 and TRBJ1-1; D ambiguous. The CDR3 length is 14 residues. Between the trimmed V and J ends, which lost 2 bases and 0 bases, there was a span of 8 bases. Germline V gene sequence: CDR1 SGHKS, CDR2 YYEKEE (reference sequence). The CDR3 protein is CASSLWLMNTEAFF. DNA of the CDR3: TGTGCCAGCAGCTTATGGCTTATGAACACTGAAGCTTTCTTT.

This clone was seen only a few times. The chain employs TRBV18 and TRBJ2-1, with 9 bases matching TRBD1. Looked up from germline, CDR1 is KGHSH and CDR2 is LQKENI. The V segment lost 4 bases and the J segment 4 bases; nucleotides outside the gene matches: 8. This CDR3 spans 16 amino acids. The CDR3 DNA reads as TGTGCCAGCTCACGTCAGACAGGGGGGTTTTACAATGAGCAGTTCTTC. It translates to CASSRQTGGFYNEQFF.

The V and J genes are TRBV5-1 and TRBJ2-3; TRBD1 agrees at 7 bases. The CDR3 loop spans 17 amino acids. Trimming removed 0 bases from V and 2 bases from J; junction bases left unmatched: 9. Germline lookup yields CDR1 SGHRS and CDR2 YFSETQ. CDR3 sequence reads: CASSLAGKGGITDTQYF. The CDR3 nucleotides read TGCGCCAGCAGCTTGGCCGGCAAAGGGGGCATCACAGATACGCAGTATTTT.

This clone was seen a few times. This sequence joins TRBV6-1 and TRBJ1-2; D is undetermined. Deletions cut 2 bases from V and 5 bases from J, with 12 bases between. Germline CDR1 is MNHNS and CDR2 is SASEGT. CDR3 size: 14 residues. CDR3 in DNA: TGTGCCAGCAGTGAAAAACCCCAGGCATATGGCTACACCTTC. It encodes CASSEKPQAYGYTF.

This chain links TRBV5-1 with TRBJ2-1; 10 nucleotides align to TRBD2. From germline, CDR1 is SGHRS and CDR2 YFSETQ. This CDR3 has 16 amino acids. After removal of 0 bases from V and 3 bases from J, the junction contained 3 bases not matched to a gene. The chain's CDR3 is CASSLVGTSDYNEQFF. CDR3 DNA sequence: TGCGCCAGCAGCTTGGTTGGGACTAGCGACTACAATGAGCAGTTCTTC.

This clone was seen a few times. Here the CDR3 DNA reads TGTGCCAGCACGCGACTAGTTGGTACTATAGGCGAAGGCACAGATACGCAGTATTTT. Residues: CASTRLVGTIGEGTDTQYF. The chain has TRBV18 and TRBJ2-3; TRBD2 is a possible D gene (6 bases). Germline CDR1 and CDR2: KGHSH and LQKENI. CDR3 size: 19 residues. V lost 8 bases and J lost 1, with 28 bases in between. Complete variable domain (other parts from reference TRBV18 and TRBJ2-3): NAGVMQNPRHLVRRRGQEARLRCSPMKGHSHVYWYRQLPEEGLKFMVYLQKENIIDESGMPKERFSAEFPKEGPSILRIQQVVRGDSAAYFCASTRLVGTIGEGTDTQYFGPGTRLTVL.

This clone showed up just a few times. This CDR3 is CAWSKGAGWNTDTQYF. CDR3 DNA sequence: TGTGCCTGGAGTAAAGGGGCAGGGTGGAACACAGATACGCAGTATTTT. This sequence joins TRBV30 and TRBJ2-3, with TRBD1 as a possible D gene (5 bases). The germline CDR1 and CDR2 sequences are GTSNPN and SVGIG (reference sequence). The CDR3 is 16 amino acids. V lost 2 bases and J lost 2, with 17 bases in between.

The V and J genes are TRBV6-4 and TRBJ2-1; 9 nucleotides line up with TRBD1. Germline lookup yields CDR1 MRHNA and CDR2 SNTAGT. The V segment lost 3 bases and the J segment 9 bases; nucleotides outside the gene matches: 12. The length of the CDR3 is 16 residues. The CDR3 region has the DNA TGTGCCAGCAGTGAGTTCTCGACAGGGGGATTCAGTGAGCAGTTCTTC. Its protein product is CASSEFSTGGFSEQFF.

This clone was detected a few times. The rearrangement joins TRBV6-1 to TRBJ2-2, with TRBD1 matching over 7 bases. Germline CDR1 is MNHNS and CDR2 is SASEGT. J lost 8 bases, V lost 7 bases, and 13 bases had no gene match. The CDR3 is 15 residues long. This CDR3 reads CASTLRQGREGELFF. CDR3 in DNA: TGTGCCAGCACCCTAAGACAGGGCCGGGAAGGGGAGCTGTTTTTT.

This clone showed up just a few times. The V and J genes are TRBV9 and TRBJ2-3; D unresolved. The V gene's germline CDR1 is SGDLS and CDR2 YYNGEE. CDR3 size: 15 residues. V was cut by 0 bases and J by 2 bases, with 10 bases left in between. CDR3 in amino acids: CASSVEGVNTDTQYF. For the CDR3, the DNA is TGTGCCAGCAGCGTAGAAGGAGTTAACACAGATACGCAGTATTTT.

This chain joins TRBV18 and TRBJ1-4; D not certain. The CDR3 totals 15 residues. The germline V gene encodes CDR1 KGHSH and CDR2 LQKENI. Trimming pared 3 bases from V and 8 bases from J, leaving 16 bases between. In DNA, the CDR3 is TGTGCCAGCTCACCCCAGTCCGGGAGGAACGAAAAACTGTTTTTT. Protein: CASSPQSGRNEKLFF.

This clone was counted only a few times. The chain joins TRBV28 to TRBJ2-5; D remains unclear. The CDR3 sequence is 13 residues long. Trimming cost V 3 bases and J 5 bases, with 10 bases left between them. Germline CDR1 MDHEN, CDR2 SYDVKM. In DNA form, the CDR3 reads TGTGCCAGCAGTTTTCCAGCGAAGGAGACCCAGTACTTC. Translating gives CASSFPAKETQYF.

CDR3: CASSLGENTEAFF. DNA of the CDR3: TGTGCCAGCAGCTTAGGAGAGAACACTGAAGCTTTCTTT. The chain employs TRBV7-9 and TRBJ1-1, with D unresolved. The germline V gene has CDR1 SEHNR and CDR2 FQNEAQ (reference sequence). Trimming removed 1 base at V and 1 base at J, with 4 bases between. The CDR3 runs 13 residues.

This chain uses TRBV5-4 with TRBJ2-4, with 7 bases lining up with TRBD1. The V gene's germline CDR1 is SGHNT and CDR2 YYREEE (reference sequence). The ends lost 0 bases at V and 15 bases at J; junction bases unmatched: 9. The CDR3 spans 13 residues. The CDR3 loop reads CASSLAGDSSRYF. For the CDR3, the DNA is TGTGCCAGCAGCTTGGCCGGGGACAGCTCACGGTACTTC.

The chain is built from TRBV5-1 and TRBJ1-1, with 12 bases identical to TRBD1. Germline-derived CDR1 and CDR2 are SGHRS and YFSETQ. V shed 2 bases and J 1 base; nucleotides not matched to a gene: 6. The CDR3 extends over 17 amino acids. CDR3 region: CASSLPGTGGGNTEAFF. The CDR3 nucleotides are TGCGCCAGCAGCTTACCCGGGACAGGGGGCGGGAACACTGAAGCTTTCTTT. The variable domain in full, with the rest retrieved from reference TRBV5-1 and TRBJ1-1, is KAGVTQTPRYLIKTRGQQVTLSCSPISGHRSVSWYQQTPGQGLQFLFEYFSETQRNKGNFPGRFSGRQFSNSRSEMNVSTLELGDSALYLCASSLPGTGGGNTEAFFGQGTRLTVV.